This TCR beta chain was found in a study of vaccination and CD4 T cells after COVID-19. Treatment indicated: roughly 10-day PBMC culture with coronavirus spike peptide pools or control peptides (ViraFEST assay). The CDR3 runs 16 residues. The V gene's germline CDR1 is LNHDA and CDR2 SQIVND (reference sequence). The J segment lost 7 bases and the V segment lost 5 bases, leaving 12 bases of the junction unmatched. Sequence data for DNA of cultured CD4+ T cells were generated by the Oncomine TCR Beta short-read assay. TCRdb fed the PCR reads into MiXCR, producing one record per CDR3 protein. The sample comprises about 20,000 distinct CDR3 sequences, 35% to 50% of which are singletons, and over 11% rests with the top ten. This clonotype was observed a handful of times. Its target is not known.

V usage is TRBV19 and J usage is TRBJ1-1; the match to TRBD1 covers 11 bases. Sequencing used CD4+ T cells from blood, cultured in vitro. This TCR was sampled from a human donor who had recovered from COVID-19. The CDR3 spells CASSLLSPGQGDEAFF. The CDR3 DNA follows: TGTGCCAGTAGTCTCCTCTCCCCGGGACAGGGGGATGAAGCTTTCTTT. The variable domain in full, completed from reference TRBV19 and TRBJ1-1, reads DGGITQSPKYLFRKEGQNVTLSCEQNLNHDAMYWYRQDPGQGLRLIYYSQIVNDFQKGDIAEGYSVSREKKESFPLTVTSAQKNPTAFYLCASSLLSPGQGDEAFFGQGTRLTVV.